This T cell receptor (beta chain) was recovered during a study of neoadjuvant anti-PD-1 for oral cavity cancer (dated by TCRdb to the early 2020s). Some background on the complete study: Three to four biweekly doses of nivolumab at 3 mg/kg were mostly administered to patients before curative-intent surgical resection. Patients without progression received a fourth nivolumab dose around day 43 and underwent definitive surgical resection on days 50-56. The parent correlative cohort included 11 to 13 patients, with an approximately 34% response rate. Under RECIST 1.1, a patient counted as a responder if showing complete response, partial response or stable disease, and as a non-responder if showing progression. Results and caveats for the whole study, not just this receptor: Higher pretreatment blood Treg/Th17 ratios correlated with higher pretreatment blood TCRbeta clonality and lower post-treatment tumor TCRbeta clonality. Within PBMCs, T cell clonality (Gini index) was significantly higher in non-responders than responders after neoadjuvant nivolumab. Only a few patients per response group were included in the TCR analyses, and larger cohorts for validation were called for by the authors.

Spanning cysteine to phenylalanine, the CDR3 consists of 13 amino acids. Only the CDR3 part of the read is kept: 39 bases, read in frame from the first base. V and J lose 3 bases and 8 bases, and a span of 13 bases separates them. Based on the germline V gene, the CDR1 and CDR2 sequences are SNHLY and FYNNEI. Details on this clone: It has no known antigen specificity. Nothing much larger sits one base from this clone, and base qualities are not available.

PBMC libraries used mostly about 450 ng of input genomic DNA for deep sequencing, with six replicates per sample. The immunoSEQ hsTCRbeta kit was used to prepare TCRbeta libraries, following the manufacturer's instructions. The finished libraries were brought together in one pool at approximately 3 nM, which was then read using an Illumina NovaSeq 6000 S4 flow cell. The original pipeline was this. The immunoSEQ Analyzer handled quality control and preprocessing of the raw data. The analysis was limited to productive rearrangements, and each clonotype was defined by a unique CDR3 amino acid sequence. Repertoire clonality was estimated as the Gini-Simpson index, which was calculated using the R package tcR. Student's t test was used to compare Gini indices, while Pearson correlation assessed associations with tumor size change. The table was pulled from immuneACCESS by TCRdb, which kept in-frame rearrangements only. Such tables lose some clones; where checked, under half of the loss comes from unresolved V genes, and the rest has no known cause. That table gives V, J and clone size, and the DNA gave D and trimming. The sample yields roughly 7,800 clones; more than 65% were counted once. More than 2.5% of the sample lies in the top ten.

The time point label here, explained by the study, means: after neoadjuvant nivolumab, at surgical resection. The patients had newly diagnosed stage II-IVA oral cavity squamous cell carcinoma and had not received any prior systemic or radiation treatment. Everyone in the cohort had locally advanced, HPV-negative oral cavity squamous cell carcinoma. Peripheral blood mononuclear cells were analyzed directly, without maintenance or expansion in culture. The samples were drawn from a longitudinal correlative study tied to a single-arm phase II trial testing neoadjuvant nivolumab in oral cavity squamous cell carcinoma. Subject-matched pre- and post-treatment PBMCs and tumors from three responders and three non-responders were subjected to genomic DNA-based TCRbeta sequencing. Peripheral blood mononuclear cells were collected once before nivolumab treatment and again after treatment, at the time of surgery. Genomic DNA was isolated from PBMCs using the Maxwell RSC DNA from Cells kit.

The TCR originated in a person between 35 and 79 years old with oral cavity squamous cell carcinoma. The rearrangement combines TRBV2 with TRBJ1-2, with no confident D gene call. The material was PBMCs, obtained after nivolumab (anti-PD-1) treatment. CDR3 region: CASSDRTSGGYTF. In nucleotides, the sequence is TGTGCCAGCAGTGACCGGACCTCTGGGGGCTACACCTTC. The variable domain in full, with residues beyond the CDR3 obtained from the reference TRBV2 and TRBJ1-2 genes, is EPEVTQTPSHQVTQMGQEVILRCVPISNHLYFYWYRQILGQKVEFLVSFYNNEISEKSEIFDDQFSVERPDGSNFTLKIRSTKLEDSAMYFCASSDRTSGGYTFGSGTRLTVV.